Sequencing of this T cell receptor beta chain was carried out in a study of blood T cell repertoires in COVID-19. Source study methods: Estimated nucleated cell counts came from reference gene primer amplification. Repertoires were generated with immunoSEQ multiplex PCR, while TCRdb's copy carries only in-frame clones and drops some. Clonal size and the V and J genes are those of that table, whereas D and trimming came from the DNA. The sample carries 150,000 to 200,000 clones, 70% to 90% recorded once. Germline values: CDR1 LGHNA, CDR2 YNFKEQ. The CDR3 has 16 residues. J lost 5 bases, V lost 0 bases, and 9 bases had no gene match.

The gene calls are TRBV4-2 and TRBJ2-7; 8 bases line up with TRBD1. Sample: peripheral blood. This TCR was recovered from a man in his sixties with active or convalescent COVID-19. The CDR3 reads CASSQESNRGINEQYF. The CDR3 DNA reads as TGTGCCAGCAGCCAAGAATCGAACAGGGGGATAAACGAGCAGTACTTC.